The T cell receptor beta chain described here comes from a study of blood T cell repertoires in COVID-19. Recruits, aged about 18 to 100 years, lived in 24 US areas. In germline, CDR1 is SNHLY, CDR2 FYNNEI. The CDR3 totals 15 residues. V lost 4 bases and J 6 bases, leaving 16 bases between the germline ends. Using immunoSEQ multiplex PCR, the repertoire was profiled, and TCRdb retains in-frame clones only, with some absent. Of hundreds of thousands of clones listed, over 75% are singletons. The genes are TRBV2 and TRBJ1-5; weak D call: TRBD1 (6 bases). Sequenced material: PBMCs or T cells enriched from blood (not recorded which). The source of this sequence is a woman aged 60-75 years who had recovered from COVID-19. This chain's CDR3 is CASSVNQGQGQPQHF. CDR3 bases: TGTGCCAGCAGTGTTAATCAGGGGCAAGGTCAGCCCCAGCATTTT.